This T cell receptor beta chain was recorded in a study of cytotoxic CD8 clonotypes in ibrutinib-treated CLL (dated by TCRdb to 2020 to 2023). Regarding the research as a whole: The cohort had ten to twelve relapsed/refractory and more than 14 treatment-naive patients; some 17 were IGHV unmutated. Partial responses were observed in 24 patients and complete responses in 2; after a median follow-up of 68 months, remission was maintained in 14 patients and progression was observed in roughly 12. Response samples were taken after a median of 12 months on treatment, ranging from about 6 to 40 months. Samples averaged about 260,000 productive templates and roughly 86,000 productive rearrangements. Of the roughly 90 people in the trial, about 27 had longitudinal samples available. Cryopreserved peripheral blood mononuclear cells were obtained prior to treatment, at the time of response, and at either disease progression or sustained remission.

Points on this clone: Its binding antigen is unknown. No much larger clonotype is one base removed from it; base qualities were not supplied.

What the research found in general, with its limitations: Public clonotypes were found to be uncommon and were observed to contract or remain stable during treatment; the increase in clonality was shown to reflect expansion of private clonotypes at ibrutinib response. Sustained-remission and progressing patients did not have matched sampling times, and lymph node repertoires were not examined. At baseline, clonality was higher than in age-matched healthy donors and showed a strong correlation with circulating CD8+ T-cell counts. At ibrutinib response clonality went up, during sustained remission it held steady, and at progression it dropped back toward baseline.

Deletion took 0 bases off V and 5 bases off J, with a span of 14 bases between the germline ends. The germline V gene yields SGHRS for CDR1 and YFSETQ for CDR2. From its cysteine to its phenylalanine, the CDR3 spans 16 amino acids. Just CDR3 DNA is preserved here, 48 bases in frame from base 1. Each clonotype received, on average, approximately 9.9x coverage in deep resolution sequencing performed on a MiSeq, where the target depth lay between 1 in 1 million and 1 in 200,000 T cells. TCR beta libraries were generated with the immunoSEQ hsTCRB Kit. In the original analysis: Data were analyzed with ImmunoSEQ Data Assistant and ImmunoSEQ Analyzer, with V, D and J genes assigned per IMGT definitions. Clonality was computed as one minus normalized Shannon entropy of productive rearrangement frequencies, ranging from 0 to 1. Public clonotype analysis was restricted to overrepresented clonotypes comprising at least 0.05% of each patient's repertoire. Repertoires from about a dozen age-matched healthy donors in immuneACCESS were used as clonality controls. TCRdb took this table from immuneACCESS and kept in-frame rearrangements with V and J called. Such tables lack part of the clones; where checked against another copy, unresolved V genes explain under half of the gap, and the rest is unexplained. The V and J calls and the clone size are those of that table, but D and trimming were determined from the DNA. The sample table records some 300,000 clones; just under 80% of these occur just once. 6.5% to 8% of the sample is held by the ten biggest clonotypes.

For TCR beta library preparation, approximately 1.9 micrograms of genomic DNA was extracted from cryopreserved PBMCs. Longitudinal blood samples from CLL patients on ibrutinib monotherapy underwent high-throughput TCR beta sequencing. The patients were enrolled in a single-center, open-label phase 2 trial of ibrutinib monotherapy. The receptor was derived from a human donor with chronic lymphocytic leukemia. The chain was built from TRBV5-1 and TRBJ2-2, and the D gene may be TRBD2, 5 bases matching. This material consisted of PBMCs, taken before ibrutinib treatment. CDR3 region: CASSLAFSSSTGELFF. The DNA sequence is as follows: TGCGCCAGCAGCTTGGCGTTTTCTAGCAGTACCGGGGAGCTGTTTTTT.